This T cell receptor (beta chain) was found in a study of T cells expressing NK-cell markers. Background on the study: The TCR beta repertoires originated in sorted CD3+CD56+NKG2C+, CD3+CD56+NKG2C- and CD3+CD56-NKG2C+ T cells. In the group of eight sequenced donors, seven were HCMV-seropositive and one was seronegative.

Study-level findings and limits: Clarity on HCMV specificity was lacking for the expanded NKG2C+ T cell clones.

For TCR beta, cDNA was produced by 5'RACE template switching with UMIs. Each CDR3 protein gets one entry in TCRdb, which reprocessed the 5' RACE reads and gives no DNA. The listing contains about 120,000 distinct CDR3 sequences. Comment on this clonotype: Its matching antigen is unknown.

From germline, CDR1 is SNHLY and CDR2 FYNNEI. The CDR3 has 15 residues. The sequence was collected from a woman between 18 and 70 years old in good health. The sequenced sample was blood T cells: a sorted CD56 or NKG2C T cell subset, CD4+ or CD8+ T cells, or bulk PBMC T cells (not recorded which). The rearrangement uses TRBV2 and TRBJ2-4; there is no DNA to check the TCRdb D call of TRBD1. CDR3 loop: CAGLRDRGAQNIQYF.